One sample yielded the 21 T cell receptor beta chains listed below, sequenced in a study of blood T cells in healthy people across ages (dated by TCRdb to the mid-2010s). The protocol used for the library was 5' RACE. The sample was run on an Illumina HiSeq 2500. A second PCR of about 6 to 12 cycles was performed with a sample-barcoded 5' primer and a J-beta primer mix. TCRdb reprocessed the public reads (quality trimming at Q25 with fastp, clone calling with MiXCR) and kept in-frame beta chains. For every CDR3 protein sequence, its rows merge into one entry that carries the most common genes and DNA. The sample table shows some 750,000 distinct CDR3 sequences, and roughly 20% are seen once. The leading ten clones occupy roughly 22% of the sample. Input material: blood. The receptors derive from a man between 65 and 85 years old in good health.

V usage is TRBV21-1 and J usage is TRBJ1-5; TRBD1 was called by the table and not checked on the DNA. TRBV21-1 is shown as a pseudogene. The CDR3 spans 16 residues. The CDR3: CASSKLTGEYVEPQHF. CDR3 nucleotides: TGTGCCAGCAGCAAACTTACGGGGGAGTACGTTGAGCCCCAGCATTTT.

This chain connects TRBV11-2 to TRBJ2-5; 10 bases fit TRBD2. The J call may not be correct, given that the DNA end is closer to TRBJ2-1. The CDR3 sequence is 15 residues long. Germline V lookup: CDR1 SGHAT, CDR2 FQNNGV. In DNA, the CDR3 is TGTGCCAGCAGCTTAACTAGCGGGACAAGTAATGAGCAGTTCTTC. Translation gives CASSLTSGTSNEQFF.

This clonotype was observed a few times. The rearrangement links TRBV5-1 to TRBJ1-1; the D is unclear. The CDR3 covers 16 residues. CDR1 and CDR2 (germline): SGHRS, YFSETQ. V dropped 0 bases and J dropped 0 bases, with 12 bases sitting between them. The CDR3 coding sequence is TGCGCCAGCAGCTTGGCCTTTCAGTCTTTGAACACTGAAGCTTTCTTT. It specifies CASSLAFQSLNTEAFF.

This clonotype was seen a handful of times. The CDR3: CASSLAGTKNTEAFF. In DNA, the CDR3 is TGCGCCAGCAGCTTGGCAGGGACAAAGAACACTGAAGCTTTCTTT. The chain uses TRBV5-1 and TRBJ1-1, with D possibly TRBD1 on 6 matching bases. Per germline, CDR1 SGHRS and CDR2 YFSETQ. The CDR3 loop spans 15 amino acids. V was shortened by 0 bases and J by 1 base, with 10 bases between the two germline ends. Together with reference TRBV5-1 and TRBJ1-1, the CDR3 gives the full variable domain: KAGVTQTPRYLIKTRGQQVTLSCSPISGHRSVSWYQQTPGQGLQFLFEYFSETQRNKGNFPGRFSGRQFSNSRSEMNVSTLELGDSALYLCASSLAGTKNTEAFFGQGTRLTVV.

This clonotype was found a few times. This chain uses TRBV20-1 with TRBJ1-1, with D possibly being TRBD1 (5 bases). V gave up 5 bases and J gave up 0 bases, with 13 bases separating them. Germline lookup yields CDR1 DFQATT and CDR2 SNEGSKA (reference sequence). The CDR3 consists of 14 residues. CDR3 protein: CSAPGDRLNTEAFF. CDR3 nucleotides: TGCAGTGCTCCCGGTGACAGATTGAACACTGAAGCTTTCTTT.

The V and J genes are TRBV5-1 and TRBJ2-1; D is uncertain. The CDR3 covers 15 residues. The ends were cut back, 1 base at V and 5 bases at J, with 13 bases in the middle. Germline CDR1 SGHRS, CDR2 YFSETQ. Here the CDR3 DNA reads TGCGCCAGCAGCTTGAGTGTAACTTCCCACAATGAGCAGTTCTTC. Translation: CASSLSVTSHNEQFF. Full variable domain (remainder filled in from reference TRBV5-1 and TRBJ2-1): KAGVTQTPRYLIKTRGQQVTLSCSPISGHRSVSWYQQTPGQGLQFLFEYFSETQRNKGNFPGRFSGRQFSNSRSEMNVSTLELGDSALYLCASSLSVTSHNEQFFGPGTRLTVL.

The chain links TRBV5-1 to TRBJ1-1; 12 positions agree with TRBD1. The V gene end was trimmed by 4 bases and the J gene end by 5 bases; junction bases not matched to a gene: 3. Germline assignment: CDR1 SGHRS and CDR2 YFSETQ. This CDR3 is 14 amino acids long. CDR3: CASSMGQGATEAFF. CDR3 nucleotide sequence: TGCGCCAGCAGCATGGGACAGGGGGCAACTGAAGCTTTCTTT. The full variable domain, rest sourced from reference TRBV5-1 and TRBJ1-1, is KAGVTQTPRYLIKTRGQQVTLSCSPISGHRSVSWYQQTPGQGLQFLFEYFSETQRNKGNFPGRFSGRQFSNSRSEMNVSTLELGDSALYLCASSMGQGATEAFFGQGTRLTVV.

V gene TRBV29-1 combines with J gene TRBJ2-3; D is perhaps TRBD1 or TRBD2 (5 bases each). Trimming pared 5 bases from V and 0 bases from J, leaving 15 bases between. The CDR3 loop spans 15 amino acids. Looked up from germline, CDR1 is SQVTM and CDR2 is ANQGSEA. In nucleotides, the CDR3 is TGCAGCGTTCGAGGGACCGGATCTAGCACAGATACGCAGTATTTT. Translating gives CSVRGTGSSTDTQYF.

The rearrangement links TRBV20-1 to TRBJ1-4; 7 positions agree with TRBD1. This CDR3 spans 16 amino acids. CDR1 and CDR2 from the germline V gene are DFQATT and SNEGSKA (reference sequence). CDR3 coding DNA: TGCGGCGCACTGGGGACAGTAACCTTTGCTTCTGAAAAACTGTTTTTT. As protein: CGALGTVTFASEKLFF.

This chain joins TRBV7-2 and TRBJ2-7; 7 bases are shared with TRBD2. The DNA matches TRBJ2-5 better at its end, which makes the J call doubtful. CDR1 is SGHTA, CDR2 FQGNSA, per germline. The CDR3 has 15 residues. The CDR3 protein is CASSSRPGRGETQYF. The CDR3 nucleotides read TGTGCCAGCAGCTCTAGACCGGGGAGGGGAGAGACCCAGTACTTC.

This clonotype has only a few counts. J is TRBJ1-3 and V is TRBV20-1; unclear D gene. Germline V lookup: CDR1 DFQATT, CDR2 SNEGSKA (reference sequence). The CDR3 extends over 13 amino acids. Deletions cut 2 bases from V and 2 bases from J, with 7 bases between. The DNA of the CDR3 is TGCAGTGCTAGATATAACACTGGAAACACCATATATTTT. Translating it yields CSARYNTGNTIYF.

This clonotype was detected a few times. The chain links TRBV24-1 to TRBJ2-5; 10 nucleotides agree with TRBD1. V gave up 3 bases and J gave up 4 bases; unmatched junction bases: 1. The CDR3 contains 14 residues. Germline V gene sequence: CDR1 KGHDR, CDR2 SFDVKD. The DNA of the CDR3 is TGTGCCACCAGTGATCGGACAGGGGGAGAGACCCAGTACTTC. It translates to CATSDRTGGETQYF.

This clonotype was seen only a few times. The rearrangement uses TRBV2 and TRBJ2-6; D might be TRBD1 (6 bases). Germline V gives CDR1 SNHLY, CDR2 FYNNEI. CDR3 length: 16 residues. V was trimmed by 4 bases and J by 0 bases, leaving 10 bases between them. The CDR3 region has the DNA TGTGCCAGCAGTGGACAGGCAGTCTCTGGGGCCAACGTCCTGACTTTC. This encodes CASSGQAVSGANVLTF. Variable domain in full (rest from reference TRBV2 and TRBJ2-6): EPEVTQTPSHQVTQMGQEVILRCVPISNHLYFYWYRQILGQKVEFLVSFYNNEISEKSEIFDDQFSVERPDGSNFTLKIRSTKLEDSAMYFCASSGQAVSGANVLTFGAGSRLTVL.

The chain couples TRBV13 to TRBJ2-1; 7 nucleotides align to TRBD2. The CDR3 consists of 15 residues. Germline CDR1 PRHDT, CDR2 FYEKMQ (reference sequence). With 2 bases clipped from V and 7 bases from J, the junction kept 8 bases outside the gene matches. CDR3 nucleotide sequence: TGTGCCAGCAGCTTAAGGCAGGGAGGGTCGAATGAGCAGTTCTTC. Protein: CASSLRQGGSNEQFF.

This clonotype was counted only a few times. V and J are TRBV5-1 and TRBJ2-5, with a weak D call TRBD1 (5 bases). The CDR3 loop spans 14 amino acids. In germline, CDR1 is SGHRS, CDR2 YFSETQ. V dropped 0 bases and J dropped 3 bases, with 9 bases sitting between them. CDR3 in amino acids: CASSLEAGKETQYF. CDR3 DNA: TGCGCCAGCAGCTTGGAAGCAGGGAAAGAGACCCAGTACTTC.

This clonotype showed up just a few times. This chain joins TRBV10-2 and TRBJ2-1, with a weak D call TRBD2 (5 bases). The CDR3 sequence is 13 residues long. Germline lookup yields CDR1 WSHSY and CDR2 SAAADI. Trimming cost V 6 bases and J 8 bases, with 14 bases left between them. The CDR3 spells CASRILGGYEQFF. CDR3 DNA: TGCGCCAGCAGAATCCTAGGAGGCTATGAGCAGTTCTTC.

This clonotype has more than one count but fewer than ten. The chain recombines TRBV20-1 with TRBJ1-4; D gene uncertain. Germline CDR1 is DFQATT and CDR2 is SNEGSKA (reference sequence). The CDR3 extends over 13 amino acids. V lost 5 bases, J lost 3 bases, and 10 bases lay in between. The CDR3 nucleotides are TGCAGTGCTCGCCGGGTCCCTAATGAAAAACTGTTTTTT. This codes for CSARRVPNEKLFF.

The chain joins TRBV6-2 or TRBV6-3 to TRBJ2-5; D possibly corresponds to TRBD1 (5 bases). Deletions cut 5 bases from V and 5 bases from J, with 15 bases between. The CDR3 extends over 14 amino acids. Germline V lookup: CDR1 MNHEY, CDR2 SVGEGT. DNA of the CDR3: TGTGCCAGCAGTGCCTCAGGGAATTCGGAGACCCAGTACTTC. Encoded protein: CASSASGNSETQYF.

The J gene is TRBJ2-1, the V gene TRBV12-3 or TRBV12-4; D is unclear. V was shortened by 5 bases and J by 7 bases, with 18 bases between the two germline ends. This CDR3 has 15 amino acids. The CDR3 region is CASSGLSSGPNEQFF. CDR3 bases: TGTGCCAGCAGTGGGCTGTCTTCTGGGCCTAATGAGCAGTTCTTC.

This clonotype has a handful of counts. The chain carries TRBV6-2 or TRBV6-3 and TRBJ1-1; no clear D. V gave up 4 bases and J gave up 0 bases, with 9 bases separating them. The CDR3 has 14 residues. CDR1 is MNHEY and CDR2 is SVGEGT in the germline V gene. CDR3 protein: CASSSNSLNTEAFF. As DNA, the CDR3 is TGTGCCAGCAGTTCTAACAGTTTGAACACTGAAGCTTTCTTT.

The sample holds a few counts of this clonotype. J is TRBJ1-1 and V is TRBV20-1; TRBD1 matches 7 bases. V was pared by 6 bases and J by 6 bases, with 10 bases of the junction left unmatched. This CDR3 region has 13 residues. Germline loops: CDR1 DFQATT, CDR2 SNEGSKA (reference sequence). The CDR3 sequence: CSASRQGIAEAFF. The CDR3 nucleotides are TGCAGTGCGAGTAGACAGGGTATCGCTGAAGCTTTCTTT.